These 24 T cell receptor beta chains came from one sample sequenced in a study of blood T cell repertoires in COVID-19. The assay was immunoSEQ multiplex PCR, and TCRdb's table has in-frame clones only and misses some. The data contain some 140,000 clones, about three quarters of them singletons. Sequences were obtained from peripheral blood. These receptors originate from a man older than 75 with acute or convalescent COVID-19.

This clone was seen once. V usage is TRBV27 and J usage is TRBJ2-5; tentatively, D is TRBD2 (6 bases). There are 14 residues in the CDR3. The V gene's germline CDR1 is MNHEY and CDR2 SMNVEV (reference sequence). Deletions cut 5 bases from V and 1 base from J, with 11 bases between. CDR3 protein: CASSPWGVQETQYF. CDR3 nucleotides: TGTGCCAGCAGTCCATGGGGGGTCCAAGAGACCCAGTACTTC.

The chain is built from TRBV2 and TRBJ2-1; 8 positions agree with TRBD2. Per germline, CDR1 SNHLY and CDR2 FYNNEI. The CDR3 consists of 13 residues. The ends lost 4 bases at V and 8 bases at J; junction bases unmatched: 4. The CDR3 region is CASSGGLVDEQFF. The CDR3 DNA sequence: TGTGCCAGCAGTGGGGGACTAGTCGATGAGCAGTTCTTC.

This clone was detected a few times. The rearrangement links TRBV10-3 to TRBJ2-7; 7 positions match TRBD2. The CDR3 consists of 15 residues. With V trimmed by 0 bases and J by 4 bases, 6 bases remained unmatched. Germline lookup yields CDR1 ENHRY and CDR2 SYGVKD. CDR3 residues: CAISESRGRAYEQYF. In DNA form, the CDR3 reads TGTGCCATCAGTGAGTCGCGGGGGAGGGCTTACGAGCAGTACTTC.

The rearrangement joins TRBV2 to TRBJ1-6; D unresolved. V lost 4 bases, J lost 5 bases, and 9 bases lay in between. This CDR3 has 14 amino acids. In germline, CDR1 is SNHLY, CDR2 FYNNEI. The chain's CDR3 is CASSARTNNSPLHF. The CDR3 DNA sequence: TGTGCCAGCAGTGCCAGAACGAATAATTCACCCCTCCACTTT.

V is TRBV27 and J is TRBJ2-1; TRBD2 is a possible D gene (6 bases). CDR1 and CDR2 from the germline V gene are MNHEY and SMNVEV (reference sequence). The CDR3 sequence is 14 residues long. V was clipped by 4 bases and J by 9 bases, with 16 bases between them. The CDR3 nucleotides read TGTGCCAGCAGTTCGGGACTCTGGGGCAGTGAGCAGTTCTTC. Translating gives CASSSGLWGSEQFF.

This clone was seen more than once but under ten times. This rearrangement joins TRBV5-1 to TRBJ1-1, with D hard to call. This CDR3 is built from 14 residues. V was pared by 2 bases and J by 0 bases, with 8 bases between. Germline values: CDR1 SGHRS, CDR2 YFSETQ. CDR3 in amino acids: CASSFGGMNTEAFF. The CDR3 bases are TGCGCCAGCAGCTTCGGAGGGATGAACACTGAAGCTTTCTTT.

This clone was detected only a few times. The V gene is TRBV20-1, the J gene TRBJ2-7; D remains unclear. The ends were cut back, 2 bases at V and 3 bases at J, with 5 bases in the middle. The CDR3 consists of 11 residues. Germline CDR1 is DFQATT and CDR2 is SNEGSKA (reference sequence). The CDR3 region has the DNA TGCAGTGCTAGACAGTACTACGAGCAGTACTTC. Translating it yields CSARQYYEQYF.

V gene TRBV5-6 combines with J gene TRBJ1-4, with 8 nucleotides matching TRBD1. CDR1 is SGHDT and CDR2 is YYEEEE in the germline V gene. This CDR3 contains 14 residues. After removal of 4 bases from V and 6 bases from J, the junction contained 5 bases not matched to a gene. CDR3: CASSPDRADEKLFF. DNA for the CDR3: TGTGCCAGCAGCCCGGACAGGGCGGATGAAAAACTGTTTTTT.

V is TRBV19 and J is TRBJ2-3; D possibly corresponds to TRBD1 (6 bases). The CDR3 length is 14 residues. Germline V lookup: CDR1 LNHDA, CDR2 SQIVND (reference sequence). V was clipped by 5 bases and J by 6 bases, with 15 bases between them. The CDR3 nucleotides are TGTGCCAGTAGTGGCAGGGGCGATCTGGATACGCAGTATTTT. Protein: CASSGRGDLDTQYF.

This sequence joins TRBV7-3 and TRBJ2-7; 9 nucleotides align to TRBD2. Per the germline V gene, CDR1 is SGHTA and CDR2 is FQGTGA. The CDR3 loop spans 15 amino acids. V trimming: 5 bases; J trimming: 7 bases; junction bases outside the gene matches: 12. The CDR3 DNA reads as TGTGCCAGCAGCGCTCTAGCGGGGCCCGGCGGGGAGCAGTACTTC. Translating gives CASSALAGPGGEQYF. Complete variable domain (other parts from reference TRBV7-3 and TRBJ2-7): GAGVSQTPSNKVTEKGKYVELRCDPISGHTALYWYRQSLGQGPEFLIYFQGTGAADDSGLPNDRFFAVRPEGSVSTLKIQRTERGDSAVYLCASSALAGPGGEQYFGPGTRLTVT.

The rearrangement joins TRBV7-3 to TRBJ1-6; no definite D call. The V and J ends lost 2 bases and 7 bases respectively, with 9 bases between them. Looked up from germline, CDR1 is SGHTA and CDR2 is FQGTGA. CDR3 size: 14 residues. CDR3 nucleotides: TGTGCCAGCAGCTTATTAGCGGAGAATTCACCCCTCCACTTT. As protein: CASSLLAENSPLHF.

The rearrangement uses TRBV18 and TRBJ1-2; TRBD1 matches at 9 bases. J gave up 5 bases and V 3 bases, and 4 bases lay outside the gene matches. The CDR3 covers 14 residues. Germline-derived CDR1 and CDR2 are KGHSH and LQKENI. The CDR3, as DNA: TGTGCCAGCTCACCGGCGACAGGGGGGTATGGCTACACCTTC. Encoded protein: CASSPATGGYGYTF.

This clone was seen a single time. V usage is TRBV5-1 and J usage is TRBJ1-1; D perhaps matches TRBD1 (5 bases). Germline CDR1 reads SGHRS; CDR2 reads YFSETQ. The CDR3 sequence is 13 residues long. Trimming took off 3 bases at V and 0 bases at J, with 6 bases between the two ends. The CDR3 loop reads CASSSGMNTEAFF. In nucleotides, the CDR3 is TGCGCCAGCAGCTCAGGGATGAACACTGAAGCTTTCTTT.

The rearrangement uses TRBV21-1 and TRBJ1-4; TRBD1 is the table's D call, not checked against the DNA. TRBV21-1 is a pseudogene locus. CDR3 length: 15 residues. CDR3 in amino acids: CASSPPAGDGEKLFF. The CDR3 DNA reads as TGTGCCAGCAGCCCCCCGGCAGGGGATGGTGAAAAACTGTTTTTT.

The rearrangement links TRBV5-1 to TRBJ1-1; no definite D call. CDR3 length: 13 amino acids. V gave up 2 bases and J gave up 2 bases, with 7 bases separating them. Germline CDR1 SGHRS, CDR2 YFSETQ. The CDR3 sequence: CASSLRRNTEAFF. CDR3 sequence (DNA): TGCGCCAGCAGCTTACGCAGAAACACTGAAGCTTTCTTT.

The rearrangement uses TRBV29-1 and TRBJ2-7, with D possibly being TRBD1 (6 bases). The V end lost 4 bases, the J end lost 2 bases, and 9 bases lay between the germline ends. Germline CDR1 reads SQVTM; CDR2 reads ANQGSEA. The CDR3 totals 12 residues. The DNA for the CDR3 is TGCAGCGTTGGGGACACCGCCTACGAGCAGTACTTC. It yields the protein CSVGDTAYEQYF.

V usage is TRBV15 and J usage is TRBJ1-1, with D possibly matching TRBD1 (5 bases). The germline V gene encodes CDR1 LNHNV and CDR2 YYDKDF (reference sequence). The V gene lost 3 bases and the J gene lost 7 bases, with 18 bases spanning the gap. This CDR3 spans 15 amino acids. The CDR3 protein is CATSRDTGRAIEAFF. The CDR3 DNA is TGTGCCACCAGCAGGGATACAGGAAGGGCAATTGAAGCTTTCTTT.

CDR3 in DNA: TGCGCCAGCAGCTCGGACAGCGCGAACACCGGGGAGCTGTTTTTT. This gives the protein CASSSDSANTGELFF. This rearrangement joins TRBV5-1 to TRBJ2-2, with D maybe TRBD1 (6 bases). The germline gives CDR1 SGHRS, CDR2 YFSETQ. With 3 bases removed from V and 0 bases from J, the gap between germline ends came to 9 bases. The CDR3 spans 15 residues.

J is TRBJ1-2 and V is TRBV29-1; D ambiguous. This CDR3 contains 13 residues. Trimming took off 7 bases at V and 0 bases at J, with 12 bases between the two ends. Germline V gene data show CDR1 as SQVTM and CDR2 as ANQGSEA. CDR3 DNA sequence: TGCAGCGCCGGGAGGGAGGCTAACTATGGCTACACCTTC. Translated, it gives CSAGREANYGYTF.

This clone was found many times. The genes are TRBV9 and TRBJ1-3, with D unresolved. CDR3 length equals 14 residues. The V and J ends lost 8 bases and 2 bases respectively, with 14 bases between them. Per the germline V gene, CDR1 is SGDLS and CDR2 is YYNGEE. CDR3 in DNA: TGTGCCAGTTGTCGCAGTATGGCTGGAAACACCATATATTTT. As protein: CASCRSMAGNTIYF.

The chain has TRBV18 and TRBJ2-5; 8 bases are shared with TRBD1. CDR3 size: 16 residues. V dropped 2 bases and J dropped 3; count of bases not matched to a gene: 8. CDR1 is KGHSH, CDR2 LQKENI, per germline. The CDR3 loop reads CASSPLTGQGEETQYF. CDR3 coding DNA: TGTGCCAGCTCACCATTAACCGGACAGGGTGAAGAGACCCAGTACTTC.

This chain joins TRBV10-3 and TRBJ2-5; D is perhaps TRBD2 (6 bases). Germline-derived CDR1 and CDR2 are ENHRY and SYGVKD. V shed 3 bases and J shed 2 bases, with 13 bases lying between them. The CDR3 is made up of 15 amino acids. The CDR3 reads CAISDTRGSQETQYF. The CDR3 nucleotides are TGTGCCATCAGTGATACTCGGGGGAGTCAAGAGACCCAGTACTTC.

The rearrangement joins TRBV5-4 to TRBJ1-2; TRBD1 aligns across 9 bases. From germline, CDR1 is SGHNT and CDR2 YYREEE (reference sequence). The junction had 1 base not matched to a gene; V was cut back by 0 bases and J by 10 bases. This CDR3 region has 12 residues. The CDR3 here is CASSLGTGVYTF. The DNA of the CDR3 is TGTGCCAGCAGCTTGGGGACAGGGGTCTACACCTTC.

J is TRBJ2-1 and V is TRBV5-1; 10 nucleotides match TRBD1. The CDR3 covers 15 residues. After removal of 2 bases from V and 3 bases from J, the junction contained 2 bases not matched to a gene. Per the germline V gene, CDR1 is SGHRS and CDR2 is YFSETQ. The CDR3 coding sequence is TGCGCCAGCAGCTTAAGGGACAGGGGCTACAATGAGCAGTTCTTC. Protein: CASSLRDRGYNEQFF.